Listed below are T cell receptor beta chains from one sample, sequenced in a study of control samples from healthy donors and cancer patients. Assay used: immunoSEQ multiplex PCR; TCRdb lists only in-frame clones, some missing. The sample has around 20,000 clones; approximately 82% are singletons. Sequencing was performed on PBMCs. These receptors all come from a man aged 80 or over with head and neck cancer. CDR3s include the opening cysteine and the closing phenylalanine or tryptophan.

j_gene	v_gene	CDR3aa
TRBJ2-7	TRBV7-9	CASTRTANSYEQYF
TRBJ1-5	TRBV5-1	CASSVGGGEQPQHF
TRBJ1-1	TRBV24-1	CATSDSTGLTEAFF
TRBJ2-3	TRBV11-2	CASSYQPFRDRAEDTQYF
TRBJ2-1	TRBV5-4	CASSRTGASYNEQFF
TRBJ2-5	TRBV6-5	CASSYYRDTKETQYF
TRBJ2-7	TRBV2	CASSLTGTHEQYF
TRBJ2-5	TRBV4-1	CASSQLDQETQYF
TRBJ2-1	TRBV6-6	CASRSRWVEQFF
TRBJ2-5	TRBV24-1	CATSEPRGTGETQYF
TRBJ1-4	TRBV4-1	CASSQEGGRGGEKLFF
TRBJ2-3	TRBV7-9	CASSLARLQGYTDTQYF
TRBJ1-1	TRBV19	CASSIDTNTEAFF
TRBJ2-7	TRBV12-3/TRBV12-4	CASSLGTSDEQYF
TRBJ2-5	TRBV11-2	CASSLGQETQYF
TRBJ1-2	TRBV6-6	CASSSRTGDGYTF
TRBJ2-5	TRBV27	CASSSNRGRKETQYF
TRBJ2-2	TRBV4-3	CASSRGEGALPANTGELFF
TRBJ2-7	TRBV7-9	CASSSGTGYDEQYF
TRBJ2-3	TRBV19	CASTVGGDTQYF
TRBJ2-5	TRBV30	CAWVGDGLAGTQETQYF
TRBJ2-5	TRBV7-8	CASSSRLAGALQETQYF
TRBJ1-1	TRBV5-1	CASSFTGTGEASTEAFF
TRBJ2-1	TRBV5-6	CASSPGTFNEQFF
TRBJ1-5	TRBV19	CASSPGAIGNQPQHF
TRBJ2-5	TRBV7-2	CASSPDRAQETQYF
TRBJ2-1	TRBV7-9	CASSSWDTGDNEQFF
TRBJ1-2	TRBV4-1	CASSQEQGILGYTF
TRBJ2-6	TRBV7-3	CASSPGANVLTF
TRBJ1-2	TRBV10-3	CAISAPYFSGQGAGGYTF
TRBJ1-4	TRBV27	CASSRGGRPEKLFF
TRBJ2-2	TRBV7-6	CASSLAPGAITGELFF
TRBJ1-6	TRBV5-1	CASRENAYNSPLHF
TRBJ2-7	TRBV19	CASSIRQGDEQYF
TRBJ2-1	TRBV7-9	CASSFTGDWEQFF
TRBJ2-7	TRBV6-5	CASSFGVAYEQYF
TRBJ2-4	TRBV2	CASRPTGSTAKNIQYF
TRBJ2-2	TRBV27	CASSHLRQGESTGELFF
TRBJ2-6	TRBV18	CASSPGPTGANVLTF
TRBJ2-2	TRBV15	CATYKTGNTGELFF
TRBJ2-7	TRBV29-1	CSVEDDSSYEQYF
TRBJ2-7	TRBV7-7	CASSFGLGGSYEQYF
TRBJ2-3	TRBV7-3	CASSLTGGREDTQYF
TRBJ1-1	TRBV28	CASSPQGRDEAFF
TRBJ2-3	TRBV7-2	CASSLSRGRVRTDTQYF
TRBJ2-2	TRBV7-9	CASIGGPPAQNTGELFF
TRBJ1-5	TRBV9	CASSPGATNQPQHF
TRBJ2-1	TRBV29-1	CSVEVASGNYNEQFF
TRBJ2-5	TRBV7-9	CASSLARFSGLGETQYF
TRBJ2-1	TRBV11-2	CASSFPGSGHNEQFF
TRBJ1-1	TRBV7-9	CASSPLGGRTEAFF
TRBJ1-5	TRBV27	CASSLLFGGGQPQHF
TRBJ2-1	TRBV4-3	CASSQRRGRAHEQFF
TRBJ2-3	TRBV10-1	CASSESGYWDFTDTQYF
TRBJ1-6	TRBV14	CASSQGPGGYGSPLHF
TRBJ2-2	TRBV7-9	CASSSGLLNTGELFF
TRBJ2-7	TRBV9	CASSVGPGGDFYEQYF
TRBJ2-1	TRBV19	CASSIDPASYNEQFF
TRBJ1-6	TRBV7-3	CASSLYPPGQGYNSPLHF
TRBJ2-2	TRBV5-1	CASSWTTPNTGELFF